These 12 T cell receptor beta chains originate from one sample sequenced in a study of graft-versus-host responses after intestinal transplantation. Libraries were prepared by immunoSEQ multiplex PCR; TCRdb keeps only in-frame clonotypes and omits some of them. The sample has around 92,000 clones; approximately 85% are singletons. Source: PBMCs, taken 255 days after intestinal transplant. Receptor source: a human patient who received an intestinal transplant, so some T cells may come from the graft donor.

The chain employs TRBV9 and TRBJ2-1; 15 bases match TRBD2. The CDR3 sequence is 14 residues long. Germline lookup yields CDR1 SGDLS and CDR2 YYNGEE. With 7 bases clipped from V and 6 bases from J, the junction kept 2 bases outside the gene matches. The CDR3 DNA reads as TGTGCCAGCGGGACTAGCGGGAGGCCCAATGAGCAGTTCTTC. Translated, it gives CASGTSGRPNEQFF.

The CDR3 bases are TGTGCCAGCAGCCGAGGTTGGACTGACCAAGAGACCCAGTACTTC. It translates to CASSRGWTDQETQYF. J is TRBJ2-5 and V is TRBV7-2, with D possibly TRBD2 on 5 matching bases. Trimming stripped 5 bases from V and 0 bases from J, with 13 bases between. Germline CDR1 is SGHTA and CDR2 is FQGNSA. The CDR3 extends over 15 amino acids.

The genes are TRBV7-8 and TRBJ1-2; D unclear. V lost 4 bases and J lost 4, with 10 bases in between. Germline loops: CDR1 SGHVS, CDR2 FQNEAQ. The CDR3 runs 13 residues. Here the CDR3 reads CASSSEVPYGYTF. CDR3 bases: TGTGCCAGCAGCTCGGAGGTTCCCTATGGCTACACCTTC.

This clone was seen only once. V usage is TRBV29-1 and J usage is TRBJ2-7; 8 nucleotides match TRBD1. CDR3 length: 18 residues. Germline assignment: CDR1 SQVTM and CDR2 ANQGSEA. With 2 bases clipped from V and 2 bases from J, the junction kept 17 bases outside the gene matches. The CDR3 nucleotides read TGCAGCGTTGAATCCCACATCTCCGGGACAGGCGGGACCTACGAGCAGTACTTC. This gives the protein CSVESHISGTGGTYEQYF.

This chain connects TRBV28 to TRBJ1-5; 8 bases match TRBD1. Looked up from germline, CDR1 is MDHEN and CDR2 is SYDVKM. V gave up 2 bases and J gave up 4 bases; unmatched junction bases: 4. The CDR3 is 15 residues long. The CDR3 DNA is TGTGCCAGCAGTTTAGCAGGACAGGGTAATCAGCCCCAGCATTTT. Residues: CASSLAGQGNQPQHF.

This rearrangement joins TRBV5-1 to TRBJ2-7, with D perhaps TRBD2 (6 bases). This CDR3 contains 13 residues. Deletions cut 4 bases from V and 3 bases from J, with 11 bases between. Germline V lookup: CDR1 SGHRS, CDR2 YFSETQ. In DNA, the CDR3 is TGCGCCAGCAGCCCACCGGGGGACTACGAGCAGTACTTC. This gives the protein CASSPPGDYEQYF.

This sequence joins TRBV5-1 and TRBJ1-3; no reliable D call. Germline lookup yields CDR1 SGHRS and CDR2 YFSETQ. There are 16 residues in the CDR3. Trimming cost V 0 bases and J 0 bases, with 10 bases left between them. The CDR3 coding sequence is TGCGCCAGCAGCTTGGATAAGGCGGACTCTGGAAACACCATATATTTT. It specifies CASSLDKADSGNTIYF.

The chain employs TRBV5-6 and TRBJ2-1; the match to TRBD1 covers 7 bases. CDR1 SGHDT and CDR2 YYEEEE come from the germline V gene. V was clipped by 4 bases and J by 2 bases; unmatched bases: 6. This CDR3 has 15 residues. CDR3 nucleotide sequence: TGTGCCAGCAGCGCTGACAGGGAGACCTACAATGAGCAGTTCTTC. Amino acids: CASSADRETYNEQFF.

This chain uses TRBV27 with TRBJ2-1; D gene ambiguous. Germline CDR1 reads MNHEY; CDR2 reads SMNVEV (reference sequence). The CDR3 totals 13 residues. V was cut by 7 bases and J by 7 bases, with 14 bases left in between. This CDR3 is CASTFGQANEQFF. The CDR3 region has the DNA TGTGCCAGCACCTTTGGGCAAGCTAATGAGCAGTTCTTC.

The V call is TRBV6-1, the J call TRBJ1-6; D unclear. V was pared by 5 bases and J by 7 bases, with 15 bases between. This CDR3 region has 15 residues. The germline CDR1 and CDR2 sequences are MNHNS and SASEGT. CDR3 sequence: CASSPGTTKNSPLHF. Here the CDR3 DNA reads TGTGCCAGCAGTCCAGGTACCACAAAAAATTCACCCCTCCACTTT.

This chain joins TRBV6-5 and TRBJ2-1; the D gene is possibly TRBD2 (7 bases). V lost 0 bases, J lost 9 bases, and 12 bases lay in between. The CDR3 covers 14 residues. Germline V lookup: CDR1 MNHEY, CDR2 SVGAGI. CDR3 region: CASSYSMGGGEQFF. CDR3 DNA sequence: TGTGCCAGCAGTTACTCTATGGGAGGGGGTGAGCAGTTCTTC.

This chain uses TRBV11-1 with TRBJ2-1; D unclear. Looked up from germline, CDR1 is SGHAT and CDR2 is FQDESV (reference sequence). The CDR3 sequence is 14 residues long. Trimming took off 3 bases at V and 4 bases at J, with 10 bases between the two ends. CDR3 protein: CASSFPGSYNEQFF. Written as DNA, the CDR3 is TGTGCCAGCAGCTTCCCCGGGTCTTACAATGAGCAGTTCTTC.